Listed here are 17 T cell receptor beta chains from one sample, sequenced in a study of Ad26.COV2.S vaccination and SARS-CoV-2 variants. As to treatment: 19 received Ad26.COV2.S at low or high dose, single or two shots; a few received placebo; per-sample allocation not given. Samples analyzed were those drawn on day 63 after the first vaccine or placebo injection. Only in-frame clones appear in the TCRdb table, and some are missing; sequencing was by immunoSEQ multiplex PCR. The sample carries fewer than 600,000 clones, 80% to 90% recorded once. Source: peripheral blood, taken in a trial of Ad26.COV2.S vaccine versus placebo. All receptors come from a person aged 18-65 years who received the Ad26.COV2.S COVID-19 vaccine or a placebo.

V and J are TRBV15 and TRBJ1-2, with D uncertain. The germline CDR1 and CDR2 sequences are LNHNV and YYDKDF (reference sequence). Trimming removed 0 bases at V and 4 bases at J, with 15 bases between. This CDR3 spans 16 amino acids. CDR3 protein: CATSRDYGVAGYGYTF. CDR3 coding DNA: TGTGCCACCAGCAGAGATTATGGAGTGGCGGGCTATGGCTACACCTTC.

There are a few counts of this clone. The genes are TRBV5-1 and TRBJ1-4; 8 nucleotides line up with TRBD1. The length of the CDR3 is 14 residues. V gave up 4 bases and J gave up 5 bases; unmatched junction bases: 4. Germline CDR1 and CDR2: SGHRS and YFSETQ. CDR3 region: CASSPDRENEKLFF. CDR3 bases: TGCGCCAGCAGCCCGGACAGGGAAAATGAAAAACTGTTTTTT.

The chain is built from TRBV7-6 and TRBJ1-5, with TRBD1 as a possible D gene (5 bases). V was pared by 1 base and J by 0 bases, with 10 bases between. The CDR3 extends over 16 amino acids. Germline V CDR1 and CDR2: SGHVS, FNYEAQ. CDR3: CASSLGAGYSNQPQHF. In DNA, the CDR3 is TGTGCCAGCAGCTTAGGGGCAGGGTATAGCAATCAGCCCCAGCATTTT.

CDR3 region: CSVSAGTGSYEQYF. For the CDR3, the DNA is TGCAGCGTCAGCGCCGGGACGGGCTCCTACGAGCAGTACTTC. The V call is TRBV29-1, the J call TRBJ2-7; D might be TRBD1 or TRBD2, each matching 5 bases. CDR1 and CDR2 (germline): SQVTM, ANQGSEA. This CDR3 is 14 amino acids long. The germline V and J ends were trimmed by 6 bases and 0 bases, with 15 bases remaining between them.

The chain joins TRBV7-2 to TRBJ2-5; possibly TRBD2 for D (6 bases). This CDR3 has 14 residues. Germline V gives CDR1 SGHTA, CDR2 FQGNSA. With 2 bases removed from V and 1 base from J, the gap between germline ends came to 8 bases. CDR3 coding DNA: TGTGCCAGCAGCTTACGGGAGACCCAAGAGACCCAGTACTTC. Translated, it gives CASSLRETQETQYF.

J is TRBJ2-1 and V is TRBV27, with D possibly being TRBD1 or TRBD2 (5 bases each). V lost 6 bases, J lost 15 bases, and 18 bases lay in between. The CDR3 covers 12 residues. Germline assignment: CDR1 MNHEY and CDR2 SMNVEV (reference sequence). The CDR3 sequence: CASRTLGGVLFF. CDR3 nucleotide sequence: TGTGCCAGCAGGACCCTTGGGGGAGTGCTGTTCTTC.

The gene calls are TRBV19 and TRBJ1-2; D not resolved. Germline CDR1 is LNHDA and CDR2 is SQIVND (reference sequence). V lost 1 base, J lost 5 bases, and 14 bases lay in between. The CDR3 totals 15 residues. CDR3 loop: CASSIGGGRNYGYTF. The CDR3 region has the DNA TGTGCCAGTAGTATAGGTGGTGGCAGAAATTATGGCTACACCTTC. The variable domain in full, with the rest retrieved from reference TRBV19 and TRBJ1-2, is DGGITQSPKYLFRKEGQNVTLSCEQNLNHDAMYWYRQDPGQGLRLIYYSQIVNDFQKGDIAEGYSVSREKKESFPLTVTSAQKNPTAFYLCASSIGGGRNYGYTFGSGTRLTVV.

The genes are TRBV6-6 and TRBJ1-5; no clear D gene. The CDR3 runs 13 residues. CDR1 and CDR2 (germline): MNHNY, SVGAGI (reference sequence). With 4 bases removed from V and 4 bases from J, the gap between germline ends came to 8 bases. For the CDR3, the DNA is TGTGCCAGCAGTTTCCCCGGAAATCAGCCCCAGCATTTT. It yields the protein CASSFPGNQPQHF.

The chain has TRBV3-1 (or the pseudogene TRBV3-2) and TRBJ2-7, with D hard to call. Germline-derived CDR1 and CDR2 are LGHDT and YNNKEL (reference sequence). Trimming took off 3 bases at V and 2 bases at J, with 14 bases between the two ends. The CDR3 runs to 15 residues. In DNA form, the CDR3 reads TGTGCCAGCAGCCATACTTGGCGCGATACCTACGAGCAGTACTTC. Its translation: CASSHTWRDTYEQYF.

The chain couples TRBV5-8 to TRBJ2-3; TRBD1 matches 7 bases. Trimming at V came to 0 bases and at J to 0 bases, leaving 1 base not matched to a gene. Germline V lookup: CDR1 SGHTS, CDR2 YDEGEE. The CDR3 contains 15 residues. The CDR3 DNA follows: TGTGCCAGCAGCTTGGTAGGGGGCAGCACAGATACGCAGTATTTT. It translates to CASSLVGGSTDTQYF.

The gene calls are TRBV5-1 and TRBJ2-3; 11 bases match TRBD2. The trim removed 0 bases at V and 4 bases at J, leaving 4 bases unmatched. Germline lookup yields CDR1 SGHRS and CDR2 YFSETQ. The CDR3 has 16 amino acids. This CDR3 is CASSLVVLAGADTQYF. The CDR3 DNA is TGCGCCAGCAGCTTGGTTGTACTAGCGGGGGCAGATACGCAGTATTTT.

As for this clone: The sample holds other DNA sequences that translate to the same CDR3. The gene calls are TRBV7-9 and TRBJ2-7; the match to TRBD1 covers 7 bases. Germline-derived CDR1 and CDR2 are SEHNR and FQNEAQ (reference sequence). The CDR3 loop spans 15 amino acids. V trimming: 5 bases; J trimming: 0 bases; junction bases outside the gene matches: 7. DNA for the CDR3: TGTGCCAGCAGCCCGAGGACAGGAAGCTCCTACGAGCAGTACTTC. Translated, it gives CASSPRTGSSYEQYF.

CDR3 sequence: CASSLTGEGQPQHF. The CDR3 nucleotides read TGTGCCAGCAGCTTAACAGGGGAGGGTCAGCCCCAGCATTTT. J is TRBJ1-5 and V is TRBV5-5, with 7 positions matching TRBD1. The V gene end was trimmed by 2 bases and the J gene end by 6 bases; junction bases not matched to a gene: 5. The germline V gene encodes CDR1 SGHKS and CDR2 YYEKEE (reference sequence). The CDR3 covers 14 residues.

The chain has TRBV6-6 and TRBJ1-2, with a tentative D call TRBD1 (5 bases). The ends were cut back, 6 bases at V and 13 bases at J, with 21 bases in the middle. This CDR3 spans 13 amino acids. Germline values: CDR1 MNHNY, CDR2 SVGAGI (reference sequence). The CDR3 DNA reads as TGTGCCAGCAGCGCCGGGACGACTCCTGCCCTCACCTTC. This encodes CASSAGTTPALTF.

The chain recombines TRBV7-9 with TRBJ1-1, with TRBD1 identical over 9 bases. CDR1 is SEHNR, CDR2 FQNEAQ, per germline (reference sequence). V was pared by 4 bases and J by 5 bases, with 5 bases of the junction left unmatched. CDR3 length equals 14 residues. As DNA, the CDR3 is TGTGCCAGCAGCTCAGGACAGGGGAAAACTGAAGCTTTCTTT. Translating it yields CASSSGQGKTEAFF.

The V call is TRBV18, the J call TRBJ2-5; D might be TRBD1 or TRBD2, each matching 6 bases. The CDR3 covers 14 residues. The germline gives CDR1 KGHSH, CDR2 LQKENI. The V end was cut by 3 bases, the J end by 7 bases, with 15 bases between. In DNA form, the CDR3 reads TGTGCCAGCTCACCGAGGGGGGATGGCCGGACCCAGTACTTC. Translated, it gives CASSPRGDGRTQYF.

This chain connects TRBV30 to TRBJ1-5; 8 nucleotides align to TRBD1. In germline, CDR1 is GTSNPN, CDR2 SVGIG (reference sequence). The length of the CDR3 is 17 residues. J lost 0 bases, V lost 1 base, and 8 bases had no gene match. CDR3 sequence (DNA): TGTGCCTGGAGTGACGGACAGGGTGTTCATAGCAATCAGCCCCAGCATTTT. It encodes CAWSDGQGVHSNQPQHF.